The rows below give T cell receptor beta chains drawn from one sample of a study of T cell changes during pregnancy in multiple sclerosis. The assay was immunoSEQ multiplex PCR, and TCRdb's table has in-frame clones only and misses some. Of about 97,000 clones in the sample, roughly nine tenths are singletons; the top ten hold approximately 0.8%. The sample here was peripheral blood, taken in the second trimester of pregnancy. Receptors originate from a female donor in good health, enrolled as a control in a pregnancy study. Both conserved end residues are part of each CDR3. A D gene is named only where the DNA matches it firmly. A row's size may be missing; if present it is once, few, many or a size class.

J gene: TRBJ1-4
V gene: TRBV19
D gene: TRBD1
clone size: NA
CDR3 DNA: TGTGCCAGTAGTAGGGACAGGGAAGGTGAAAAACTGTTTTTT
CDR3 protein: CASSRDREGEKLFF

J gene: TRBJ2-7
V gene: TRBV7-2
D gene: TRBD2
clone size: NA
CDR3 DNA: TGTGCCAGCAGCTTAGGAGCGGGAAGGAACTTC
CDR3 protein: CASSLGAGRNF

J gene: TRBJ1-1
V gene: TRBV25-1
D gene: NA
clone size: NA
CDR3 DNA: TGTGCCAGCATGACCGGGGTGGGCACTGAAGCTTTCTTT
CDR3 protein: CASMTGVGTEAFF

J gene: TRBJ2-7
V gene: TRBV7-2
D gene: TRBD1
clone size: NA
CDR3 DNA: TGTGCCAGCAGCTCCCGGACAGGGGGGTACGAGCAGTACTTC
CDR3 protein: CASSSRTGGYEQYF

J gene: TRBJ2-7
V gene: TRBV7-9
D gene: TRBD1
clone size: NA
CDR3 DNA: TGTGCCAGCAGCGTAGAACAGGGGGTCCCCTACGAGCAGTACTTC
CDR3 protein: CASSVEQGVPYEQYF

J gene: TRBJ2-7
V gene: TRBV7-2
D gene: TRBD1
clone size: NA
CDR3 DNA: TGTGCCAGCAGGCCAAACAGGGGGGTTTCCTACGAGCAGTACTTC
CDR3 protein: CASRPNRGVSYEQYF

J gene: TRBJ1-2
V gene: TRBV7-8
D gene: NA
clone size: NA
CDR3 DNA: TGTGCCAGCAACCCTTCTAGGACACCAAAGAACTATGGCTACACCTTC
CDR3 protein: CASNPSRTPKNYGYTF

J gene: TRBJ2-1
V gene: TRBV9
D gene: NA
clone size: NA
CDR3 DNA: TGTGCCAGCAGCGAACTCCTTAACCCGTACGTCAATGAGCAGTTCTTC
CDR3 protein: CASSELLNPYVNEQFF

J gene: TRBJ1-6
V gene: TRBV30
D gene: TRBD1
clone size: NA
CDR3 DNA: TGTGCCTGGAGTGTGGGACAGGGTGGTAATTCACCCCTCCACTTT
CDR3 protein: CAWSVGQGGNSPLHF

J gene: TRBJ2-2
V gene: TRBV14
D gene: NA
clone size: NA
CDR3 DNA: TGTGCCAGCAGCCAGGCCCCCCCGAACACCGGGGAGCTGTTTTTT
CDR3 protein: CASSQAPPNTGELFF

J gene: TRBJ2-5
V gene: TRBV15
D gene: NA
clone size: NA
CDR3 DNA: TGTGCCACCAGCAGAGGTCCCCCACCGGTGGAGACCCAGTACTTC
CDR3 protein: CATSRGPPPVETQYF

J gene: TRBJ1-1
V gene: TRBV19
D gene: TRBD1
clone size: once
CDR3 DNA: TGTGCCAGTAGCGACCCGGGACAGGGTTTCGCTGAAGCTTTCTTT
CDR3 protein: CASSDPGQGFAEAFF

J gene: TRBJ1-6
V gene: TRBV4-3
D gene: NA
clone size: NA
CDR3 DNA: TGCGCCAGCAGCCAAGTAAACCCAACAGGGCGTGATTCACCCCTCCACTTT
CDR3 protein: CASSQVNPTGRDSPLHF

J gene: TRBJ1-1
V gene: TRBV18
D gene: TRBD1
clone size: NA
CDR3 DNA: TGTGCCAGCTCTCGGGACAGACAGAACACTGAAGCTTTCTTT
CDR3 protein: CASSRDRQNTEAFF

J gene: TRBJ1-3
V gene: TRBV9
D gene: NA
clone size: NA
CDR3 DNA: TGTGCCAGCGGGGGCAGCTCTGGAAACACCATATATTTT
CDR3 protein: CASGGSSGNTIYF

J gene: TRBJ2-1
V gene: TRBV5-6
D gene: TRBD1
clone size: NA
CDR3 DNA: TGTGCCAGCAGGTGGGCAGGGGGCGCGGATGAGCAGTTCTTC
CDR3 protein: CASRWAGGADEQFF

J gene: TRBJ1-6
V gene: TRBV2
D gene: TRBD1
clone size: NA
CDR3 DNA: TGTGCCAGCACCCCACAGGGGGCGATTACCTATAATTCACCCCTCCACTTT
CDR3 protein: CASTPQGAITYNSPLHF

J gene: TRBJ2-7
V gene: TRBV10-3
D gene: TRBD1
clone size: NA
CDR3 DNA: TGTGCCATCAGTGAGTTTACCAGGGGGACAGGGGCCTACGAGCAGTACTTC
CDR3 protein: CAISEFTRGTGAYEQYF

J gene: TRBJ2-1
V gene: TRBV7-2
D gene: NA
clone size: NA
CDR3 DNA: TGTGCCAGCAGCTTAGAAGGGGCGGTCTCCTACAATGAGCAGTTCTTC
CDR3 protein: CASSLEGAVSYNEQFF

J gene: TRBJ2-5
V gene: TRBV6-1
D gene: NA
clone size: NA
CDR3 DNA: TGTGCCAGCACCGAAGGGGACTTCCAAGAGACCCAGTACTTC
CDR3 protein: CASTEGDFQETQYF

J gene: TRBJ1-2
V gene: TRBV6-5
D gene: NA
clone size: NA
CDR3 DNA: TGTGCCAGCAGTTACGGCAGGGGAATGGCTGGCTACACCTTC
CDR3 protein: CASSYGRGMAGYTF

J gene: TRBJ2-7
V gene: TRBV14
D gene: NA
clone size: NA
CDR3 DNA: TGTGCCAGCAGCCCGACAGGAAACTTCTACGAGCAGTACTTC
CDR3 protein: CASSPTGNFYEQYF

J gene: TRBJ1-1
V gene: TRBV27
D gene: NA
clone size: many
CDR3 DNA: TGTGCCAGCAGTTTATCGTTGGCAAATGAAGCTTTCTTT
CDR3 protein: CASSLSLANEAFF

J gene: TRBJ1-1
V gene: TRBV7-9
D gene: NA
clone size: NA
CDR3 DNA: TGTGCCAGCAGCTCTCATCGACTGGTTGGACAGATTGAAGCTTTCTTT
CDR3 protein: CASSSHRLVGQIEAFF

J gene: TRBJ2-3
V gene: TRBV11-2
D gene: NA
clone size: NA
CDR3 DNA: TGTGCCAGCAGCCCTTTAGATACGCAGTATTTT
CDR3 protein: CASSPLDTQYF

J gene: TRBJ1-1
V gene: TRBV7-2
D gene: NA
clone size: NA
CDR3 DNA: TGTGCCAGCAGCTTAATGCCGGTGAACACTGAAGCTTTCTTT
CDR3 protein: CASSLMPVNTEAFF

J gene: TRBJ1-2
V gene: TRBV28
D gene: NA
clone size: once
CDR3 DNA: TGTGCCAGCAGTCGTCCAACAGGGTTTGGCTACACCTTC
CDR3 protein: CASSRPTGFGYTF

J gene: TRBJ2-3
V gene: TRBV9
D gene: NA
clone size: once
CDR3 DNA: TGTGCCAGCAGCGTAGAGGCTAGCGTTAGCACAGATACGCAGTATTTT
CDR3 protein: CASSVEASVSTDTQYF